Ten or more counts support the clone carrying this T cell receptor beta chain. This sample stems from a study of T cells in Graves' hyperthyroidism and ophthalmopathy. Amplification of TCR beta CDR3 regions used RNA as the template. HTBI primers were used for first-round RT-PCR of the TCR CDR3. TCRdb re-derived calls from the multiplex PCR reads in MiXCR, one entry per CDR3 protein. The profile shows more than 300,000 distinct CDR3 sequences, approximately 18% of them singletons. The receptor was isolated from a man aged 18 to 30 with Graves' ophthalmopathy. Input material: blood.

CDR3 nucleotide sequence: TGCGCCAGCAGTTTAGGGACAGGGGAGGACACTGAAGCTTTCTTT. Protein: CASSLGTGEDTEAFF. J is TRBJ1-1 and V is TRBV5-1; 10 bases are shared with TRBD1. CDR3 length: 15 residues. V lost 5 bases to trimming and J lost 3 bases; unmatched junction nucleotides: 7. The germline V gene has CDR1 SGHRS and CDR2 YFSETQ.